This record looks at one T cell receptor (beta chain) sequence and its context. The target antigen is unknown. A second PCR of about 7 to 12 cycles used a sample-barcoded 5' primer and a J-beta primer mix. Via MiXCR, TCRdb re-called the 5' RACE reads, giving one row per CDR3 protein. The repertoire holds some 370,000 distinct CDR3 sequences, with about half as singletons. V was trimmed by 5 bases and J by 5 bases, leaving 7 bases between them. This CDR3 has 13 residues. Per the germline V gene, CDR1 is SEHNR and CDR2 is FQNEAQ (reference sequence). The data belong to a study of blood T cells in healthy people across ages. Study-level findings and limits: Versus aged donors, long-lived donors had higher diversity and more naive CD4+ cells.

The chain employs TRBV7-9 and TRBJ1-6; TRBD1 might be the D (5 bases). Specimen: blood. The TCR originated in a man in his sixties in good health. CDR3 coding DNA: TGTGCCAGCAGCACGACAGATAATTCACCCCTCCACTTT. It encodes CASSTTDNSPLHF.